Listed here are 9 T cell receptor beta chains from one sample, sequenced in a study of blood T cell repertoires in COVID-19. Profiled with immunoSEQ multiplex PCR; TCRdb holds only in-frame clones, not every one. The data show 150,000 to 200,000 clones, with around 83% seen just once and about 7.1% held by the top ten. Sample: peripheral blood. The receptors derive from a woman aged 70-85 years with COVID-19, enrolled during active disease.

The chain employs TRBV18 and TRBJ2-7; D might be TRBD1 (6 bases). CDR3 size: 17 residues. V was pared by 5 bases and J by 3 bases, with 23 bases between. Germline lookup yields CDR1 KGHSH and CDR2 LQKENI. In DNA form, the CDR3 reads TGTGCCAGCTCAACTCAGGGGTTAGGGGCATTGGTCTACGAGCAGTACTTC. This gives the protein CASSTQGLGALVYEQYF.

The chain employs TRBV20-1 and TRBJ2-3; 8 bases match TRBD1. The CDR3 sequence is 13 residues long. Germline V gene data show CDR1 as DFQATT and CDR2 as SNEGSKA (reference sequence). The V gene end was trimmed by 6 bases and the J gene end by 3 bases; junction bases not matched to a gene: 5. This CDR3 is CSASRQGTDTQYF. In DNA, the CDR3 is TGCAGTGCGAGTCGACAGGGGACAGATACGCAGTATTTT.

The gene calls are TRBV5-1 and TRBJ2-3; 9 bases are shared with TRBD2. V dropped 0 bases and J dropped 5; count of bases not matched to a gene: 7. Germline V lookup: CDR1 SGHRS, CDR2 YFSETQ. The CDR3 extends over 16 amino acids. The CDR3 nucleotides read TGCGCCAGCAGCTTGGTTGGCGGGAGGGCCGTAGATACGCAGTATTTT. It codes for CASSLVGGRAVDTQYF.

This chain uses TRBV27 with TRBJ1-6; D is undetermined. The CDR3 runs 14 residues. The germline CDR1 and CDR2 sequences are MNHEY and SMNVEV (reference sequence). V shed 3 bases and J shed 7 bases, with 10 bases lying between them. The CDR3 DNA sequence: TGTGCCAGCAGTTTTCAGGAATGGAATTCACCCCTCCACTTT. It encodes CASSFQEWNSPLHF.

This sequence joins TRBV27 and TRBJ1-5, with 7 bases matching TRBD1. J lost 2 bases, V lost 5 bases, and 6 bases had no gene match. The germline gives CDR1 MNHEY, CDR2 SMNVEV (reference sequence). CDR3 length: 15 amino acids. The CDR3 DNA follows: TGTGCCAGCAGTAGACAGGGTAAGGGCAATCAGCCCCAGCATTTT. It specifies CASSRQGKGNQPQHF.

CDR3 loop: CASSPRPNTDTQYF. DNA for the CDR3: TGTGCCAGCAGCCCCAGGCCCAACACAGATACGCAGTATTTT. The rearrangement joins TRBV6-5 to TRBJ2-3, with unresolved D. The V end lost 6 bases, the J end lost 2 bases, and 12 bases lay between the germline ends. Germline assignment: CDR1 MNHEY and CDR2 SVGAGI. The CDR3 contains 14 residues.

The gene calls are TRBV28 and TRBJ2-2, with 7 positions matching TRBD2. Germline V CDR1 and CDR2: MDHEN, SYDVKM. The trim removed 4 bases at V and 6 bases at J, leaving 11 bases unmatched. The CDR3 spans 16 residues. CDR3 protein: CASSSLGLEVAGELFF. CDR3 sequence (DNA): TGTGCCAGCAGTTCCCTCGGACTAGAAGTCGCCGGGGAGCTGTTTTTT.

This clone appeared a single time. The chain employs TRBV2 and TRBJ2-7; 11 bases align to TRBD2. This CDR3 spans 15 amino acids. J gave up 9 bases and V 5 bases, and 12 bases lay outside the gene matches. CDR1 and CDR2 (germline): SNHLY, FYNNEI. DNA for the CDR3: TGTGCCAGCAGTCCTCGACTAGCGGGGAGCCACGGGCAGTACTTC. Translating gives CASSPRLAGSHGQYF.

This sequence joins TRBV3-1 (or the pseudogene TRBV3-2) and TRBJ2-7; 11 bases align to TRBD2. The CDR3 spans 15 residues. Germline V gene lookup returns CDR1 LGHDT and CDR2 YNNKEL (reference sequence). Unmatched junction bases numbered 5, after V lost 5 bases and J lost 2 bases. CDR3 DNA: TGTGCCAGCAGCGAGGGACTAGCGGACCCCTACGAGCAGTACTTC. This sequence encodes CASSEGLADPYEQYF.